This T cell receptor (beta chain) was recorded in a study of cytomegalovirus exposure and HLA in healthy donors (dated by TCRdb to the late 2010s). Some background on the complete study: The 500 to 800 repertoires of the first cohort and the roughly 110 validation repertoires were produced on the same platform, according to a later analysis. A separate validation cohort of approximately 130 different subjects was used in addition to the approximately 700-subject first cohort. The aim of the study was to test whether cataloging public T cell receptors could identify signatures of past pathogen exposure. The study combined high-throughput TCR immunosequencing, statistical association of individual TCRs with disease status, and machine learning to predict cytomegalovirus infection status. What the authors observed across the whole study: Most TCR sequences were observed very rarely across donors, whereas some public TCRs were present in many individuals. Of the cluster scores, roughly 95% were above 0 in a later analysis, which found that TCRs clustered in the first cohort also tended to co-occur in the 95 to 150 validation repertoires. All 120 or so repertoires were used to score co-occurrence in the validation cohort in a later analysis, because that analysis had no HLA typing for the cohort. In vitro tests confirmed that a few of the cytomegalovirus-associated TCR beta chains recognize cytomegalovirus antigens. The classifier was reported to diagnose cytomegalovirus status with high specificity and sensitivity in both the original and validation cohorts. It was suggested by the authors that the approach could potentially be generalized to other disease states and immunological phenotypes. A total of 150 or so TCR beta chains were listed by the study as associated with cytomegalovirus.

The donors belonged to the validation cohort of about 120 subjects, which was separate from the 666-subject first cohort. Libraries were made using the immunoSEQ multiplex PCR assay. As for the original processing: A statistical classification framework was developed to diagnose cytomegalovirus status using the catalog of TCR beta chain sequences. The clones in this table, taken by TCRdb from immuneACCESS, are in-frame only. Not every clone is retained; where verified, under half of the shortfall comes from an unresolved V gene, and the cause of the rest is unknown. The DNA gave D and trimming, while V, J and clone size come from that table. The table for this sample lists 90,000 to 100,000 clones; around nine tenths of them were counted only once. Of the sample, around 3.9% is held by the ten largest clones. The germline V gene specifies MDHEN as CDR1 and SYDVKM as CDR2. Clipping removes 2 bases from V and 11 bases from J, with 12 as the unmatched junction base count. There are 14 amino acids in the CDR3, from cysteine to phenylalanine inclusive. Just the 42-base CDR3 DNA is kept, in frame starting at base 1.

Worth noting for this clone: Its target antigen remains unknown. No base quality information exists; no much larger clone differs at one position.

This receptor was identified in a woman aged 25 to 39 in good health and CMV-seronegative. The chain employs TRBV28 and TRBJ2-7, with 7 junctional bases fitting TRBD1. Sequencing input: PBMCs. The CDR3 is CASSLGADRPREYF. The DNA sequence reads TGTGCCAGCAGTTTAGGTGCGGACAGGCCGAGGGAGTACTTC.